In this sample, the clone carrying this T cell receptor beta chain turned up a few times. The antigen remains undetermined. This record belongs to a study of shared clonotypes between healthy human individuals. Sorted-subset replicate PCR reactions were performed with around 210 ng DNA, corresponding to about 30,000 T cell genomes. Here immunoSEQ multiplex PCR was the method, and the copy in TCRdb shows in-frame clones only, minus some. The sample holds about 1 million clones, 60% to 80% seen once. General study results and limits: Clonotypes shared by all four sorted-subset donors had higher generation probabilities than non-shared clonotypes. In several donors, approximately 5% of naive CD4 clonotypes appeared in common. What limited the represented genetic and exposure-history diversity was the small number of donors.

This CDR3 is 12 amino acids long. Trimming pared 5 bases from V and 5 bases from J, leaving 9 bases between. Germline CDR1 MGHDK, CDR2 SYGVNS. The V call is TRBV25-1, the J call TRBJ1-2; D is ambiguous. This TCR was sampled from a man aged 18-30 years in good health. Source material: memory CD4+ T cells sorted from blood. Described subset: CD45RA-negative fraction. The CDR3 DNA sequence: TGTGCCAGCAGTAACTTGGGGTATGGCTACACCTTC. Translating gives CASSNLGYGYTF.